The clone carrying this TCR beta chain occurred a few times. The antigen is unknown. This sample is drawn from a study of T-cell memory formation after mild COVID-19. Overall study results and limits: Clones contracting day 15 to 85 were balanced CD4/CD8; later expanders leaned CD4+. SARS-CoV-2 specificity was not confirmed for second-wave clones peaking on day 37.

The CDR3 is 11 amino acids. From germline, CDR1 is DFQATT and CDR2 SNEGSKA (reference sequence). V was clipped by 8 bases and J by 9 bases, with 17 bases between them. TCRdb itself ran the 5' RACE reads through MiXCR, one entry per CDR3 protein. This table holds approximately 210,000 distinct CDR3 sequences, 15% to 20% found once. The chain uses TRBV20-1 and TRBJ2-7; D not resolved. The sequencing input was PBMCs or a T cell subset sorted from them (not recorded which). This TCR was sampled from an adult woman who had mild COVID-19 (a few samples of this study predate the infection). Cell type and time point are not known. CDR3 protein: CSCRGTLGQYF. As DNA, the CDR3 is TGCAGTTGTCGAGGCACCTTGGGGCAGTACTTC.